Shown below are 9 T cell receptor beta chains from a single sample sequenced in a study of metastatic and nonmetastatic thyroid tumors. TCRdb re-called the PCR reads via MiXCR. The sample includes over 40,000 clones, around 10% of them seen just once. Thyroid surgery was performed in patients who had received no treatment beforehand. The sample consisted of blood. All receptors come from a female donor with papillary thyroid cancer or a benign thyroid nodule (not recorded which). Some clones in this sample may be carry-over from other donors' samples.

This clone has ten or more counts. J is TRBJ2-5 and V is TRBV18; 7 bases align to TRBD1. This CDR3 comprises 15 residues. Looked up from germline, CDR1 is KGHSH and CDR2 is LQKENI. The V segment lost 3 bases and the J segment 4 bases; nucleotides outside the gene matches: 8. The CDR3 loop reads CASSPRQGSIETQYF. The CDR3, as DNA: TGTGCCAGCTCACCCCGACAGGGTTCCATAGAGACCCAGTACTTC.

This clone has ten or more counts. The rearrangement links TRBV18 to TRBJ2-7; D is perhaps TRBD2 (5 bases). Germline-derived CDR1 and CDR2 are KGHSH and LQKENI. The CDR3 is 15 amino acids. The V and J ends lost 6 bases and 1 base respectively, with 16 bases between them. This chain's CDR3 is CASSLTSGSSYEQYF. CDR3 nucleotides: TGTGCCAGCTCCCTTACTAGTGGGAGTTCCTACGAGCAGTACTTC.

As regards this clone: This sample includes further DNA sequences coding for the same CDR3. The chain employs TRBV5-4 and TRBJ2-4, with TRBD1 identical over 10 bases. J lost 8 bases, V lost 4 bases, and 9 bases had no gene match. This CDR3 is built from 15 residues. Germline V CDR1 and CDR2: SGHNT, YYREEE (reference sequence). The CDR3 region has the DNA TGTGCCAGCAGCGCCGGGACAGGGGTGGGAGACATTCAGTACTTC. Amino acids: CASSAGTGVGDIQYF.

This clone was counted at least ten times. The chain links TRBV28 to TRBJ1-5; D is unresolved. Germline-derived CDR1 and CDR2 are MDHEN and SYDVKM. The CDR3 consists of 14 residues. V was cut by 7 bases and J by 3 bases, with 13 bases left in between. The CDR3 bases are TGTGCCAGCACCCCGACGGTGATCAATCAGCCCCAGCATTTT. It is translated as CASTPTVINQPQHF.

This clone has a count of ten or more. The rearrangement uses TRBV7-8 and TRBJ2-4; D not resolved. V gave up 2 bases and J gave up 0 bases, with 5 bases separating them. Germline V CDR1 and CDR2: SGHVS, FQNEAQ. The CDR3 has 14 amino acids. This CDR3 is CASSLSAAKNIQYF. CDR3 DNA sequence: TGTGCCAGCAGCTTAAGTGCAGCCAAAAACATTCAGTACTTC.

This clone was detected ten times or more. A much larger clone lies one base from this, so it may be a read error. V gene TRBV10-1 combines with J gene TRBJ2-1, with D perhaps matching TRBD2 (5 bases). Germline loops: CDR1 WNHNN, CDR2 SYGVQD (reference sequence). This CDR3 comprises 14 residues. CDR3 in amino acids: CASSDRGLDNEQSF. The CDR3 bases are TGCGCCAGCAGTGATAGAGGGCTCGACAATGAGCAGTCCTTC.

This clone was picked up many times. V gene TRBV7-2 combines with J gene TRBJ2-3, with D maybe TRBD1 (6 bases). The V and J ends lost 3 bases and 2 bases respectively, with 9 bases between them. The CDR3 has 14 residues. Germline V gene sequence: CDR1 SGHTA, CDR2 FQGNSA. The CDR3 region has the DNA TGTGCCAGCAGCTTTGGGGGACACACAGATACGCAGTATTTT. This gives the protein CASSFGGHTDTQYF.

This clone was picked up many times. The chain's CDR3 is CSAKWGQQETQYF. In DNA, the CDR3 is TGCAGTGCTAAATGGGGACAGCAAGAGACCCAGTACTTC. The chain links TRBV20-1 to TRBJ2-5, with 7 bases lining up with TRBD1. This CDR3 has 13 amino acids. J was trimmed by 2 bases and V by 4 bases; bases with no gene match: 4. Germline V lookup: CDR1 DFQATT, CDR2 SNEGSKA (reference sequence).

This clone was seen many times. This sequence may be a read error, since a much larger clone differs from it by one base. Other DNA sequences from this sample encode an identical CDR3 as well. The CDR3 nucleotides are TGTGCCAGTAGCAGAGGGGCTACTAGCGTAACCTACGAGCAGTACTTC. It is translated as CASSRGATSVTYEQYF. The gene calls are TRBV19 and TRBJ2-7, with 7 bases fitting TRBD2. Germline CDR1 is LNHDA and CDR2 is SQIVND (reference sequence). This CDR3 is 16 amino acids long. V dropped 6 bases and J dropped 2; count of bases not matched to a gene: 13. The full variable domain, its missing parts supplied by reference TRBV19 and TRBJ2-7, is DGGITQSPKYLFRKEGQNVTLSCEQNLNHDAMYWYRQDPGQGLRLIYYSQIVNDFQKGDIAEGYSVSREKKESFPLTVTSAQKNPTAFYLCASSRGATSVTYEQYFGPGTRLTVT.